Listed below are T cell receptor beta chains from one sample, sequenced in a study of T cells in tuberculosis. TCRdb keeps only in-frame clones here, not all; method: immunoSEQ multiplex PCR. The sample lists 25,000 or so clones, 90% occurring once. The specimen was PBMCs. The receptors come from a donor under 30 with latent tuberculosis or without tuberculosis infection. Both conserved end residues are part of each CDR3. D genes are given only for firm matches. Part of the rows lack a size; the others show once, few, many or a class for expanded clones.

TRBV6-5,-,TRBJ1-5,-,CASSRVTSNQPQHF,TGTGCCAGCAGCAGGGTCACTAGCAATCAGCCCCAGCATTTT
TRBV5-1,-,TRBJ1-2,-,CASSAGQSYGYTF,TGCGCCAGCAGCGCAGGACAGAGCTATGGCTACACCTTC
TRBV7-3,once,TRBJ2-7,-,CASSLLAGDLGEQYF,TGTGCCAGCAGCCTCCTGGCCGGGGATCTAGGGGAGCAGTACTTC
TRBV28,-,TRBJ2-5,TRBD1,CASSSPGQGARETQYF,TGTGCCAGCAGTTCCCCGGGACAGGGGGCGCGGGAGACCCAGTACTTC
TRBV18,once,TRBJ1-6,TRBD1,CASSPPGQGGSPLHF,TGTGCCAGCTCACCACCGGGACAGGGAGGGTCACCCCTCCACTTT
TRBV4-3,-,TRBJ2-3,TRBD2,CASSQDRASGNLDTQYF,TGCGCCAGCAGCCAAGATCGGGCTAGCGGAAACTTAGATACGCAGTATTTT
TRBV5-1,-,TRBJ1-1,-,CASSGRGYTEAFF,TGCGCCAGCAGCGGCCGGGGTTACACTGAAGCTTTCTTT
TRBV27,-,TRBJ1-2,-,CASSLTSDGFGGYTF,TGTGCCAGCAGTTTAACGTCCGACGGGTTCGGGGGCTACACCTTC
TRBV29-1,once,TRBJ2-7,TRBD2,CSVEGLAGRDYEQYF,TGCAGCGTTGAGGGCCTAGCGGGGCGAGACTACGAGCAGTACTTC
TRBV28,-,TRBJ1-6,TRBD1,CASRQNRGHYNSPLHF,TGTGCCAGCAGGCAAAACAGGGGGCACTATAATTCACCCCTCCACTTT
TRBV19,-,TRBJ1-5,TRBD1,CASRATGVGNQPQHF,TGTGCCAGTAGGGCGACAGGGGTGGGCAATCAGCCCCAGCATTTT
TRBV28,-,TRBJ1-5,TRBD1,CASRGQGPNQPQHF,TGTGCCAGCAGGGGACAGGGGCCCAATCAGCCCCAGCATTTT
TRBV19,-,TRBJ1-1,TRBD1,CASGDRGRVNTEAFF,TGTGCCAGTGGAGACAGGGGGCGGGTGAACACTGAAGCTTTCTTT
TRBV15,once,TRBJ1-4,-,CATSWNREHNEKLFF,TGTGCCACCAGCTGGAACAGGGAACATAATGAAAAACTGTTTTTT
TRBV28,-,TRBJ1-1,-,CASSPSYSLAGDNTEAFF,TGTGCCAGCAGTCCCTCGTACTCCTTGGCGGGGGACAACACTGAAGCTTTCTTT
TRBV1,-,TRBJ2-1,-,CTSSQQTGGNNEQFF,TGCACCAGCAGCCAACAAACGGGGGGGAACAATGAGCAGTTCTTC
TRBV5-6,-,TRBJ2-7,-,CASSFAGEDKQYF,TGTGCCAGCAGCTTTGCCGGGGAGGACAAGCAGTACTTC
TRBV6-4,-,TRBJ2-3,TRBD2,CASSRTSGGGTDTQYF,TGTGCCAGCAGTAGGACTAGCGGGGGCGGCACAGATACGCAGTATTTT
TRBV7-8,-,TRBJ2-1,TRBD2,CASSQGPRGGVYEQFF,TGTGCCAGCAGCCAAGGTCCCCGGGGGGGCGTGTATGAGCAGTTCTTC
TRBV4-2,-,TRBJ2-5,TRBD2,CASSTSSGLQETQYF,TGTGCCAGCAGCACCTCTAGCGGGCTCCAAGAGACCCAGTACTTC
TRBV29-1,-,TRBJ2-7,TRBD1,CSVGEDRATEQYF,TGCAGCGTTGGAGAGGACAGGGCAACCGAGCAGTACTTC
TRBV2,-,TRBJ1-5,-,CASSESGFGEGRQPQHF,TGTGCCAGCAGTGAGAGCGGGTTCGGGGAGGGTCGGCAGCCCCAGCATTTT
TRBV11-2,-,TRBJ2-1,TRBD2,CASSSLPSSGNYNEQFF,TGTGCCAGCAGCTCCCTTCCCTCTAGCGGCAACTACAATGAGCAGTTCTTC
TRBV6-1,-,TRBJ2-7,TRBD2,CASRWTSGSYEQYF,TGTGCCAGCAGGTGGACTAGCGGTTCCTACGAGCAGTACTTC
TRBV28,-,TRBJ2-7,TRBD1,CASSFDRGLTQVYEQYF,TGTGCCAGCAGTTTTGACAGGGGGCTTACCCAGGTCTACGAGCAGTACTTC
TRBV10-3,-,TRBJ2-2,-,CAIGAGQTVNTGELFF,TGTGCCATCGGGGCGGGGCAGACGGTCAACACCGGGGAGCTGTTTTTT
TRBV19,-,TRBJ2-2,-,CASMGRTNTGELFF,TGTGCCAGCATGGGGCGGACGAACACCGGGGAGCTGTTTTTT
TRBV6-5,-,TRBJ1-1,-,CASSLTISGTEAFF,TGTGCCAGCAGCCTGACAATTAGCGGCACTGAAGCTTTCTTT
TRBV9,-,TRBJ1-1,-,CASSATTGEAFF,TGTGCCAGCAGCGCCACAACAGGTGAAGCTTTCTTT
TRBV6-1,once,TRBJ1-2,TRBD1,CASSETRGNYGYTF,TGTGCCAGCAGTGAAACCAGGGGGAACTATGGCTACACCTTC
TRBV15,-,TRBJ2-4,-,CATSSGASKNIQYF,TGTGCCACCAGCAGTGGGGCCTCAAAAAACATTCAGTACTTC
TRBV2,-,TRBJ1-1,-,CASSEAPQTEAFF,TGTGCCAGCAGTGAAGCGCCCCAGACTGAAGCTTTCTTT
TRBV4-3,-,TRBJ1-2,TRBD1,CASSQSTQGALVRYGYTF,TGCGCCAGCAGCCAGAGTACGCAGGGGGCGCTCGTACGCTATGGCTACACCTTC
TRBV6-5,-,TRBJ1-2,-,CASSYQGTANYGYTF,TGTGCCAGCAGTTACCAGGGCACCGCTAACTATGGCTACACCTTC
TRBV6-5,-,TRBJ2-1,-,CASVRPGGVQFF,TGTGCCAGCGTCAGGCCCGGCGGGGTGCAGTTCTTC
TRBV6-1,-,TRBJ2-1,TRBD1,CASRFGQDNEQFF,TGTGCCAGCAGATTCGGACAGGACAATGAGCAGTTCTTC
TRBV4-3,once,TRBJ1-2,TRBD1,CASSQWDSKSSGYTF,TGCGCCAGCAGCCAATGGGACAGTAAAAGCTCTGGCTACACCTTC
TRBV6-1,once,TRBJ1-4,-,CASSEIAGTNEKLFF,TGTGCCAGCAGTGAAATTGCAGGGACTAATGAAAAACTGTTTTTT
TRBV5-8,-,TRBJ2-3,-,CASSLGLALTDTQYF,TGTGCCAGCAGCTTGGGGCTAGCGCTCACAGATACGCAGTATTTT
TRBV7-9,-,TRBJ2-5,-,CASSLGSRGQETQYF,TGTGCCAGCAGCTTAGGGTCTAGGGGGCAAGAGACCCAGTACTTC
TRBV5-1,-,TRBJ2-3,-,CATAPGPSPDFTQYF,TGCGCCACAGCCCCGGGTCCGTCGCCCGATTTTACGCAGTATTTT
TRBV7-6,-,TRBJ2-7,-,CASSLSAQGTVYEQYF,TGTGCCAGCAGCTTATCGGCTCAGGGTACCGTCTACGAGCAGTACTTC
TRBV2,-,TRBJ1-4,-,CASQDSPKEKLFF,TGTGCCAGCCAGGACAGCCCTAAGGAAAAACTGTTTTTT
TRBV28,-,TRBJ2-7,-,CASSFRYEQYF,TGTGCCAGCAGTTTTCGTTACGAGCAGTACTTC
TRBV4-3,once,TRBJ1-2,-,CASSQGGRGHNYGYTF,TGCGCCAGCAGCCAAGGGGGCAGGGGCCATAACTATGGCTACACCTTC
TRBV5-1,-,TRBJ2-5,TRBD2,CASTTLAGASQETQYF,TGCGCCAGTACTACCCTAGCGGGGGCCTCCCAAGAGACCCAGTACTTC